This T cell receptor (beta chain) was sequenced during a study of T cells in Graves' hyperthyroidism and ophthalmopathy. Researchers took RNA transcripts and amplified the TCR beta CDR3 regions from them. The HTBI primer set served for first-round RT-PCR of the TCR CDR3. TCRdb re-derived calls from the multiplex PCR reads in MiXCR, one entry per CDR3 protein. Of approximately 400,000 distinct CDR3 sequences listed, less than 20% are singletons. The table lists this clonotype with many counts. Germline V lookup: CDR1 SGHTA, CDR2 FQGNSA. The CDR3 sequence is 20 residues long. Trimming at V came to 4 bases and at J to 0 bases, leaving 17 bases not matched to a gene. Absence of ophthalmopathy progression within 18 months defined stable Graves' hyperthyroidism.

Sequenced material: blood. This rearrangement joins TRBV7-2 to TRBJ2-3; 9 bases agree with TRBD2. The receptor was derived from a young woman with Graves' hyperthyroidism. The CDR3 region is CASSSGGSGGVAKSTDTQYF. CDR3 nucleotide sequence: TGTGCCAGCAGCTCAGGCGGTAGCGGGGGAGTAGCTAAAAGCACAGATACGCAGTATTTT.